One and the same sample provided the 7 T cell receptor beta chains below, sequenced in a study of a mutant IDH1 vaccine in newly diagnosed glioma. Time point reported: week 11, during vaccination. Alongside topical imiquimod, each dose of vaccine comprised 300 ug of mutant IDH1 20-mer peptide. No antigen has been identified for these receptors. Assay: immunoSEQ multiplex PCR; the TCRdb copy retains only in-frame clones and omits some. The data show around 24,000 clones, about 80% seen once. The sample consisted of PBMCs, taken from a glioma patient whose treatment included an IDH1 peptide vaccine. Receptor source: a man aged 40-49 years with glioma.

To note about this clone: Compared with germline, one end of the junction differs, possibly owing to a read error. The CDR3 reads CASGLEGGYGYTF. CDR3 DNA sequence: TGCGCCAGCGGCTTGGAAGGGGGCTATGGCTACACCTTC. The chain is built from TRBV5-1 and TRBJ1-2, with TRBD1 as a possible D gene (6 bases). The CDR3 covers 13 residues. Germline CDR1 is SGHRS and CDR2 is YFSETQ. The complete variable domain, with remaining parts taken from reference TRBV5-1 and TRBJ1-2, reads KAGVTQTPRYLIKTRGQQVTLSCSPISGHRSVSWYQQTPGQGLQFLFEYFSETQRNKGNFPGRFSGRQFSNSRSEMNVSTLELGDSALYLCASGLEGGYGYTFGSGTRLTVV.

The chain combines TRBV2 with TRBJ2-5; TRBD2 might be the D (5 bases). There are 14 residues in the CDR3. CDR1 SNHLY and CDR2 FYNNEI come from the germline V gene. Trimming cost V 7 bases and J 0 bases, with 12 bases left between them. The CDR3 nucleotides are TGTGCCAGCACGAGTATCGGGAACCAAGAGACCCAGTACTTC. Translating it yields CASTSIGNQETQYF.

The sample holds a few counts of this clone. This chain connects TRBV7-2 to TRBJ1-5; D call uncertain. This CDR3 spans 15 amino acids. Germline-derived CDR1 and CDR2 are SGHTA and FQGNSA. Trimming took off 5 bases at V and 3 bases at J, with 14 bases between the two ends. DNA of the CDR3: TGTGCCAGCAGCAAGGACTCTTCAACCAATCAGCCCCAGCATTTT. This sequence encodes CASSKDSSTNQPQHF.

CDR3 DNA sequence: TGTGCTAGTGGTCCCCAAACTTTTACCTCCTACAATGAGCAGTTCTTC. Protein: CASGPQTFTSYNEQFF. V and J are TRBV12-5 and TRBJ2-1, with D uncertain. The V and J ends lost 5 bases and 0 bases respectively, with 14 bases between them. CDR3 size: 16 residues. Per the germline V gene, CDR1 is LGHNT and CDR2 is FRNRAP.

The sample holds a few counts of this clone. The CDR3 here is CASSRDLNQPQHF. The DNA for the CDR3 is TGTGCCAGCAGCCGGGACCTCAATCAGCCCCAGCATTTT. The genes are TRBV7-2 and TRBJ1-5, with D possibly TRBD1 on 5 matching bases. CDR1 and CDR2 from the germline V gene are SGHTA and FQGNSA. Trimming took 5 bases from V and 3 from J, leaving 8 bases between them. The CDR3 sequence is 13 residues long.

The chain combines TRBV2 with TRBJ1-1, with 8 bases lining up with TRBD1. The CDR3 has 14 residues. Germline trimming cut 2 bases from V and 4 bases from J; bases unmatched to any gene: 3. The germline CDR1 and CDR2 sequences are SNHLY and FYNNEI. The CDR3 loop reads CASSENRGTTEAFF. The DNA for the CDR3 is TGTGCCAGCAGTGAAAACAGGGGGACCACTGAAGCTTTCTTT.

V and J are TRBV5-1 and TRBJ1-5; TRBD1 matches 8 bases. This CDR3 has 15 residues. The junction had 10 bases not matched to a gene; V was cut back by 5 bases and J by 6 bases. The germline V gene has CDR1 SGHRS and CDR2 YFSETQ. DNA of the CDR3: TGCGCCAGCAGGTCCGGGACAGGAGATAGTCAGCCCCAGCATTTT. This translates into CASRSGTGDSQPQHF.